This record looks at one T cell receptor (beta chain) sequence and its context. The target antigen is unknown. The CDR3 loop spans 12 amino acids. Looked up from germline, CDR1 is SGHVS and CDR2 is FNYEAQ. V was pared by 5 bases and J by 3 bases, with 8 bases between. Produced via immunoSEQ multiplex PCR; TCRdb's table is partial and in-frame only. The sample has 20,000 to 25,000 clones, about 85% seen once. Allogeneic regulatory or mature dendritic cells were co-cultured for four to six days with CFSE-labeled sorted T cells at 1:10. The data were obtained in a study of regulatory dendritic cells for organ transplantation. Study-level results: Between individuals, the alloreactive memory CD8+ T cell pool differed considerably.

Sequenced material: naive CD4+ T cells from blood cultured with dendritic cells. Specified subset: CD45RA+ naive T cells. The source of this sequence is a human donor in good health. The gene calls are TRBV7-6 and TRBJ2-7; the D is unclear. The CDR3 DNA follows: TGTGCCAGCAGCCTCACTGGCTACGAGCAGTACTTC. Its translation is CASSLTGYEQYF. Drawing the rest from reference TRBV7-6 and TRBJ2-7, the complete variable domain is GAGVSQSPRYKVTKRGQDVALRCDPISGHVSLYWYRQALGQGPEFLTYFNYEAQQDKSGLPNDRFSAERPEGSISTLTIQRTEQRDSAMYRCASSLTGYEQYFGPGTRLTVT.